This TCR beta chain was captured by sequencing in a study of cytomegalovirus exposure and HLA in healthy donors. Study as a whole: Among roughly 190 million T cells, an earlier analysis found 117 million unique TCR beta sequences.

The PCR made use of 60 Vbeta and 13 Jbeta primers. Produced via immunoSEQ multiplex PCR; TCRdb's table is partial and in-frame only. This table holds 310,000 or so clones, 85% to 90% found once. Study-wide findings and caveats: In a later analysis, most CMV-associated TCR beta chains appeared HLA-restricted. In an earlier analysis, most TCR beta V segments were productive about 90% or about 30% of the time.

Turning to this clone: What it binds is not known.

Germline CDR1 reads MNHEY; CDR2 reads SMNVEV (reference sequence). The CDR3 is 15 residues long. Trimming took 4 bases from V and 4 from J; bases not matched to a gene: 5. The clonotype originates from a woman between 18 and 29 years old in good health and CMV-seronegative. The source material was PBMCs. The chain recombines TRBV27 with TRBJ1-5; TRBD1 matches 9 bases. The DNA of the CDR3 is TGTGCCAGCAGTTGGGGGGGACAGGGAAATCAGCCCCAGCATTTT. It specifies CASSWGGQGNQPQHF.